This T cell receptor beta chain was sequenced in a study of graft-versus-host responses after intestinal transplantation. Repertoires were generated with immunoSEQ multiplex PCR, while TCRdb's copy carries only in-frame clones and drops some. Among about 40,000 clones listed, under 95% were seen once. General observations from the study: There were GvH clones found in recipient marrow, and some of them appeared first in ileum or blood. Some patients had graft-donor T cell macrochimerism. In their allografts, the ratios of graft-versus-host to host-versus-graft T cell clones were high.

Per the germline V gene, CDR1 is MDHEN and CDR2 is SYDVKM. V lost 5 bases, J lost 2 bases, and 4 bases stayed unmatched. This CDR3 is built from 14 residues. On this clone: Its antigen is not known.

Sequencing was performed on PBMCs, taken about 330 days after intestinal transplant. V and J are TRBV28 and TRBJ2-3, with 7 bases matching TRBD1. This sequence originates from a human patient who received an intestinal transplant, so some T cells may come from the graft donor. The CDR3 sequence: CASSPGTVTDTQYF. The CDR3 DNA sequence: TGTGCCAGCAGTCCCGGGACAGTCACAGATACGCAGTATTTT.